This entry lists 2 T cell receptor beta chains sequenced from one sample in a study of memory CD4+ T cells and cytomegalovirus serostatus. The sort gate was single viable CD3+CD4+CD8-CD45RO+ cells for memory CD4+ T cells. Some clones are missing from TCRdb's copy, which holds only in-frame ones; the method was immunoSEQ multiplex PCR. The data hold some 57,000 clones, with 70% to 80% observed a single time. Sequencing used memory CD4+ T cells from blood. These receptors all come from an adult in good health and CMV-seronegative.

The CDR3 coding sequence is TGTGCCAGCAGTTTTGGAGGGGGTATCACTGAAGCTTTCTTT. It codes for CASSFGGGITEAFF. The chain carries TRBV28 and TRBJ1-1, with a possible D match to TRBD1 (6 bases). V was shortened by 3 bases and J by 4 bases, with 12 bases between the two germline ends. CDR3 size: 14 residues. Germline loops: CDR1 MDHEN, CDR2 SYDVKM.

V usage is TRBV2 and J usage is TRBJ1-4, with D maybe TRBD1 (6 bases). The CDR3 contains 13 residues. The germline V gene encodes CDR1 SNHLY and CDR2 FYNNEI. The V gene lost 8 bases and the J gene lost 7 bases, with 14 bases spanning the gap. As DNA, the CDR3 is TGTGCCAGCGTGGCACAGGGTCTTGAAAAACTGTTTTTT. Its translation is CASVAQGLEKLFF.